Shown below are 30 T cell receptor beta chains from a single sample sequenced in a study of radiation and T cells in renal cell carcinoma. Produced via immunoSEQ multiplex PCR; TCRdb's table is partial and in-frame only. The sample lists roughly 82,000 clones, roughly nine tenths seen once, with 5% to 7.5% in the top ten. Time point meaning: blood 4 weeks post-SBRT, at nephrectomy. Treatment in this sample: 15 Gy SBRT to primary tumor, nephrectomy 4 weeks later. This specimen was blood, taken from a patient whose treatment included radiotherapy and nephrectomy. Receptors originate from a woman aged 70 to 79 with renal cell carcinoma.

The CDR3 region is CASSVLRVGAGELFF. In nucleotides, the CDR3 is TGTGCCAGCAGTGTCCTCCGGGTGGGGGCCGGGGAGCTGTTTTTT. This chain joins TRBV25-1 and TRBJ2-2; D may be TRBD1 or TRBD2 (5 bases each). The CDR3 is made up of 15 amino acids. Germline CDR1 and CDR2: MGHDK and SYGVNS. Trimming left V 4 bases short and J 6 bases short, with 15 bases between.

V usage is TRBV5-4 and J usage is TRBJ1-6, with a possible D match to TRBD1 (6 bases). Germline V CDR1 and CDR2: SGHNT, YYREEE (reference sequence). The CDR3 is made up of 14 amino acids. Trimming took 3 bases from V and 7 from J, leaving 11 bases between them. Here the CDR3 reads CASSSGHTNSPLHF. The CDR3 coding sequence is TGTGCCAGCAGCTCGGGACATACCAATTCACCCCTCCACTTT.

This chain joins TRBV5-6 and TRBJ2-7, with a possible D match to TRBD1 (5 bases). CDR3 length: 15 residues. Germline V gene data show CDR1 as SGHDT and CDR2 as YYEEEE. The germline V and J ends were trimmed by 4 bases and 4 bases, with 18 bases remaining between them. CDR3 loop: CASSKTEFAFYEQYF. The CDR3 coding sequence is TGTGCCAGCAGCAAGACAGAGTTTGCCTTTTACGAGCAGTACTTC. Variable domain in full (rest from reference TRBV5-6 and TRBJ2-7): DAGVTQSPTHLIKTRGQQVTLRCSPKSGHDTVSWYQQALGQGPQFIFQYYEEEERQRGNFPDRFSGHQFPNYSSELNVNALLLGDSALYLCASSKTEFAFYEQYFGPGTRLTVT.

The gene calls are TRBV6-5 and TRBJ1-2, with 8 bases identical to TRBD1. This CDR3 comprises 13 residues. After removal of 5 bases from V and 3 bases from J, the junction contained 2 bases not matched to a gene. The germline V gene encodes CDR1 MNHEY and CDR2 SVGAGI. CDR3 amino acids: CASSPTGDYGYTF. CDR3 in DNA: TGTGCCAGCAGTCCGACAGGGGACTATGGCTACACCTTC.

V is TRBV7-8 and J is TRBJ2-2, with 9 bases matching TRBD1. Germline V gene data show CDR1 as SGHVS and CDR2 as FQNEAQ. J lost 6 bases, V lost 5 bases, and 10 bases had no gene match. This CDR3 is 16 amino acids long. The DNA for the CDR3 is TGTGCCAGCAGCGCACAGGGGGCGCGAAGGGCCGGGGAGCTGTTTTTT. Encoded protein: CASSAQGARRAGELFF.

V is TRBV4-1 and J is TRBJ2-2, with a tentative D call TRBD2 (5 bases). V gave up 3 bases and J gave up 3 bases, with 11 bases separating them. The CDR3 totals 15 residues. Germline V gives CDR1 MGHRA, CDR2 YSYEKL. CDR3 protein: CASSQPWEHTGELFF. The DNA for the CDR3 is TGCGCCAGCAGCCAGCCCTGGGAGCACACCGGGGAGCTGTTTTTT.

The V and J genes are TRBV28 and TRBJ2-1; 9 positions agree with TRBD1. The germline V gene encodes CDR1 MDHEN and CDR2 SYDVKM. The CDR3 consists of 16 residues. Trimming at V came to 2 bases and at J to 8 bases, leaving 10 bases not matched to a gene. The CDR3 region is CASSLASGTGFHEQFF. The CDR3 coding sequence is TGTGCCAGCAGTTTAGCTTCCGGGACAGGGTTCCATGAGCAGTTCTTC. The variable domain in full, with the rest retrieved from reference TRBV28 and TRBJ2-1, is DVKVTQSSRYLVKRTGEKVFLECVQDMDHENMFWYRQDPGLGLRLIYFSYDVKMKEKGDIPEGYSVSREKKERFSLILESASTNQTSMYLCASSLASGTGFHEQFFGPGTRLTVL.

V is TRBV18 and J is TRBJ1-1; TRBD1 might be the D (5 bases). Deletions cut 2 bases from V and 7 bases from J, with 11 bases between. Germline CDR1 is KGHSH and CDR2 is LQKENI. The CDR3 is 13 amino acids. The CDR3 spells CASSPLDSFEAFF. The CDR3 DNA sequence: TGTGCCAGCTCACCATTAGACAGTTTTGAAGCTTTCTTT.

The chain carries TRBV2 and TRBJ1-1; D is perhaps TRBD1 (5 bases). Trimming pared 7 bases from V and 4 bases from J, leaving 7 bases between. There are 11 residues in the CDR3. Looked up from germline, CDR1 is SNHLY and CDR2 is FYNNEI. The CDR3, as DNA: TGTGCCAGCACGGGGGGCACTGAAGCTTTCTTT. This translates into CASTGGTEAFF.

This chain links TRBV4-3 with TRBJ2-7; D remains unclear. V gave up 1 base and J gave up 2 bases, with 12 bases separating them. The CDR3 contains 15 residues. The germline CDR1 and CDR2 sequences are LGHNA and YSLEER. For the CDR3, the DNA is TGCGCCAGCAGCCAAGCGGCTGGGTCAGCCTACGAGCAGTACTTC. Residues: CASSQAAGSAYEQYF.

V usage is TRBV4-1 and J usage is TRBJ1-3; D uncertain. The CDR3 is made up of 15 amino acids. The V and J ends lost 4 bases and 2 bases respectively, with 12 bases between them. The germline V gene encodes CDR1 MGHRA and CDR2 YSYEKL. CDR3 in amino acids: CASSRISDPGNTIYF. Here the CDR3 DNA reads TGCGCCAGCAGCCGGATCAGTGATCCTGGAAACACCATATATTTT.

V and J are TRBV10-3 and TRBJ1-6; D is ambiguous. Looked up from germline, CDR1 is ENHRY and CDR2 is SYGVKD. CDR3 length equals 15 residues. V gave up 0 bases and J gave up 14 bases, with 17 bases separating them. CDR3 residues: CAISESSQPADSLHF. CDR3 in DNA: TGTGCCATCAGTGAGTCATCACAGCCCGCCGATTCCCTCCACTTT.

V is TRBV7-9 and J is TRBJ2-7, with 7 positions matching TRBD1. This CDR3 comprises 13 residues. CDR1 SEHNR and CDR2 FQNEAQ come from the germline V gene (reference sequence). Trimming at V came to 5 bases and at J to 3 bases, leaving 4 bases not matched to a gene. CDR3 residues: CASSRGQVYEQYF. CDR3 bases: TGTGCCAGCAGCCGTGGACAGGTCTACGAGCAGTACTTC.

This clone was seen a single time. The gene calls are TRBV18 and TRBJ1-1; no clear D gene. V was cut by 0 bases and J by 3 bases, with 11 bases left in between. The CDR3 sequence is 15 residues long. From germline, CDR1 is KGHSH and CDR2 LQKENI. The CDR3: CASSPPWVVYTEAFF. Written as DNA, the CDR3 is TGTGCCAGCTCACCACCATGGGTAGTTTACACTGAAGCTTTCTTT.

The chain is built from TRBV19 and TRBJ1-1, with TRBD1 matching 9 bases. V was pared by 2 bases and J by 12 bases, with 7 bases of the junction left unmatched. From germline, CDR1 is LNHDA and CDR2 SQIVND (reference sequence). The CDR3 totals 13 residues. The CDR3 reads CASSISGTGSPFF. The CDR3 DNA sequence: TGTGCCAGTAGTATATCGGGGACAGGGAGCCCTTTCTTT.

The chain joins TRBV5-6 to TRBJ1-5, with 7 positions matching TRBD1. The CDR3 length is 16 residues. V gave up 0 bases and J gave up 1 base; unmatched junction bases: 4. Germline assignment: CDR1 SGHDT and CDR2 YYEEEE. The DNA for the CDR3 is TGTGCCAGCAGCTTGGGACCAGGGGGGAGCAATCAGCCCCAGCATTTT. This encodes CASSLGPGGSNQPQHF.

This chain links TRBV29-1 with TRBJ2-7; D is unclear. The germline V and J ends were trimmed by 6 bases and 0 bases, with 9 bases remaining between them. CDR1 is SQVTM, CDR2 ANQGSEA, per germline. The length of the CDR3 is 12 residues. Written as DNA, the CDR3 is TGCAGCGTGGACGATAGCTCCTACGAGCAGTACTTC. Translated, it gives CSVDDSSYEQYF.

The chain recombines TRBV7-8 with TRBJ2-7; tentatively, D is TRBD1 (6 bases). With 2 bases removed from V and 3 bases from J, the gap between germline ends came to 14 bases. The germline V gene has CDR1 SGHVS and CDR2 FQNEAQ. The CDR3 contains 15 residues. CDR3 nucleotide sequence: TGTGCCAGCAGCTTATCTACAGGGAATAGCTACGAGCAGTACTTC. Translation: CASSLSTGNSYEQYF.

This clone was observed a few times. The V and J genes are TRBV5-6 and TRBJ1-1; D is possibly TRBD1 (5 bases). V dropped 9 bases and J dropped 1 base, with 16 bases sitting between them. The CDR3 spans 14 residues. The germline CDR1 and CDR2 sequences are SGHDT and YYEEEE. The DNA of the CDR3 is TGTGCCACCCGACGGGGCCTTGGGAACACTGAAGCTTTCTTT. Protein: CATRRGLGNTEAFF.

The chain is built from TRBV5-1 and TRBJ1-5; D is uncertain. V gave up 0 bases and J gave up 2 bases, with 6 bases separating them. This CDR3 contains 14 residues. From germline, CDR1 is SGHRS and CDR2 YFSETQ. CDR3 amino acids: CASSLDGGNQPQHF. The CDR3 nucleotides read TGCGCCAGCAGCTTGGATGGGGGCAATCAGCCCCAGCATTTT. Together with reference TRBV5-1 and TRBJ1-5, the CDR3 gives the full variable domain: KAGVTQTPRYLIKTRGQQVTLSCSPISGHRSVSWYQQTPGQGLQFLFEYFSETQRNKGNFPGRFSGRQFSNSRSEMNVSTLELGDSALYLCASSLDGGNQPQHFGDGTRLSIL.

In regard to this clone: Within the sample, other DNA sequences also encode this same CDR3. The CDR3 DNA sequence: TGTGCCAGCAGCTCACAGGGCTATGAGCAGTACTTC. Encoded protein: CASSSQGYEQYF. The gene calls are TRBV7-2 and TRBJ2-7; D is perhaps TRBD1 (6 bases). CDR1 SGHTA and CDR2 FQGNSA come from the germline V gene. Trimming took off 4 bases at V and 7 bases at J, with 11 bases between the two ends. The CDR3 consists of 12 residues.

This clone has a single count. The chain combines TRBV28 with TRBJ1-1, with 9 positions matching TRBD1. The CDR3 runs to 16 residues. Germline values: CDR1 MDHEN, CDR2 SYDVKM. Trimming at V came to 5 bases and at J to 5 bases, leaving 12 bases not matched to a gene. The CDR3 protein is CASSIETGGGQTEAFF. In nucleotides, the CDR3 is TGTGCCAGCAGTATCGAAACAGGGGGCGGTCAGACTGAAGCTTTCTTT.

This clone was counted a few times. This chain joins TRBV30 and TRBJ1-1; 7 bases map to TRBD1. The CDR3 is made up of 12 amino acids. The germline V gene has CDR1 GTSNPN and CDR2 SVGIG (reference sequence). With V trimmed by 4 bases and J by 5 bases, 4 bases remained unmatched. CDR3 sequence (DNA): TGTGCCTGGACCAGGGGGGGGACTGAAGCTTTCTTT. Amino acid sequence: CAWTRGGTEAFF.

CDR3 sequence (DNA): TGTGCCAGCAGCCCTACCAGAGGGGGCCCCTACAATGAGCAGTTCTTC. Translation: CASSPTRGGPYNEQFF. This rearrangement joins TRBV7-8 to TRBJ2-1, with 7 bases fitting TRBD1. From germline, CDR1 is SGHVS and CDR2 FQNEAQ. The CDR3 has 16 residues. Trimming removed 5 bases from V and 2 bases from J; junction bases left unmatched: 9. Looking up the rest from reference TRBV7-8 and TRBJ2-1 gives the full variable domain: GAGVSQSPRYKVAKRGQDVALRCDPISGHVSLFWYQQALGQGPEFLTYFQNEAQLDKSGLPSDRFFAERPEGSVSTLKIQRTQQEDSAVYLCASSPTRGGPYNEQFFGPGTRLTVL.

This clone was recorded only once. The chain combines TRBV28 with TRBJ2-5, with D maybe TRBD2 (7 bases). V lost 8 bases to trimming and J lost 6 bases, with 16 bases between them. Germline V gene sequence: CDR1 MDHEN, CDR2 SYDVKM. The CDR3 spans 13 residues. In DNA, the CDR3 is TGTGCCAGCCTGGGGGGGCTCCTTCAGACCCAGTACTTC. Its protein product is CASLGGLLQTQYF. The full variable domain, completed using reference TRBV28 and TRBJ2-5, is DVKVTQSSRYLVKRTGEKVFLECVQDMDHENMFWYRQDPGLGLRLIYFSYDVKMKEKGDIPEGYSVSREKKERFSLILESASTNQTSMYLCASLGGLLQTQYFGPGTRLLVL.

The chain joins TRBV2 to TRBJ2-1; D call uncertain. V lost 6 bases, J lost 7 bases, and 16 bases lay in between. In germline, CDR1 is SNHLY, CDR2 FYNNEI. The CDR3 length is 14 residues. As DNA, the CDR3 is TGTGCCAGCAGGCCCTTGATGATCGGGAATGAGCAGTTCTTC. Translated, it gives CASRPLMIGNEQFF.

This rearrangement joins TRBV6-5 to TRBJ1-6, with TRBD1 matching over 7 bases. The CDR3 covers 15 residues. V gave up 6 bases and J gave up 5 bases; unmatched junction bases: 7. Germline V CDR1 and CDR2: MNHEY, SVGAGI. The CDR3 region is CASRLRGQDNSPLHF. The CDR3 region has the DNA TGTGCCAGCAGACTGCGAGGACAGGATAATTCACCCCTCCACTTT.

This chain uses TRBV7-8 with TRBJ2-3; TRBD2 agrees at 10 bases. Germline lookup yields CDR1 SGHVS and CDR2 FQNEAQ. V was clipped by 1 base and J by 4 bases; unmatched bases: 5. The CDR3 covers 16 residues. CDR3 in DNA: TGTGCCAGCAGCTTAGTTGGGCTAGCGGGGGCAGATACGCAGTATTTT. Protein: CASSLVGLAGADTQYF.

The genes are TRBV7-9 and TRBJ2-3; 10 positions agree with TRBD2. Germline V gives CDR1 SEHNR, CDR2 FQNEAQ (reference sequence). The CDR3 consists of 15 residues. J was trimmed by 6 bases and V by 4 bases; bases with no gene match: 7. CDR3 protein: CASSSTSGPGDTQYF. CDR3 in DNA: TGTGCCAGCAGCTCGACTAGCGGGCCAGGGGATACGCAGTATTTT.

The chain recombines TRBV5-1 with TRBJ1-4; D gene uncertain. Germline V lookup: CDR1 SGHRS, CDR2 YFSETQ. Trimming shortened V by 0 bases and J by 5 bases, and 5 bases separated the two germline ends. This CDR3 region has 13 residues. The CDR3 DNA follows: TGCGCCAGCAGCTTGGGGGGAAATGAAAAACTGTTTTTT. Translated: CASSLGGNEKLFF.